The 30 T cell receptor beta chains listed next were all sequenced from one sample in a study of shared clonotypes between healthy human individuals. Some clones are missing from TCRdb's copy, which holds only in-frame ones; the method was immunoSEQ multiplex PCR. The table shows around 720,000 clones, with around 73% occurring only once. The sample was memory CD4+ T cells sorted from blood. The subset is: CD45RA-negative fraction. These receptors were taken from a woman in her thirties in good health.

The chain employs TRBV19 and TRBJ2-2; tentative D call: TRBD1 (5 bases). CDR3 length equals 15 residues. CDR1 and CDR2 (germline): LNHDA, SQIVND (reference sequence). V gave up 6 bases and J gave up 1 base, with 12 bases separating them. The CDR3 protein is CASRQDLGNTGELFF. The CDR3 nucleotides are TGTGCCAGTAGACAGGACCTAGGGAACACCGGGGAGCTGTTTTTT. Based on the CDR3 plus reference TRBV19 and TRBJ2-2, the full variable domain is DGGITQSPKYLFRKEGQNVTLSCEQNLNHDAMYWYRQDPGQGLRLIYYSQIVNDFQKGDIAEGYSVSREKKESFPLTVTSAQKNPTAFYLCASRQDLGNTGELFFGEGSRLTVL.

This clone was observed once. This chain connects TRBV18 to TRBJ1-2; no reliable D call. The V end lost 3 bases, the J end lost 2 bases, and 13 bases lay between the germline ends. The CDR3 is 15 residues long. CDR1 and CDR2 from the germline V gene are KGHSH and LQKENI. The CDR3: CASSPREEGNYGYTF. The CDR3 DNA reads as TGTGCCAGCTCACCCCGGGAAGAAGGGAACTATGGCTACACCTTC.

The rearrangement joins TRBV6-6 to TRBJ2-3; no clear D gene. Trimming shortened V by 6 bases and J by 3 bases, and 7 bases separated the two germline ends. The germline gives CDR1 MNHNY, CDR2 SVGAGI (reference sequence). The CDR3 has 12 amino acids. CDR3 coding DNA: TGTGCCAGCAGCGCCGGTACAGATACGCAGTATTTT. Amino acids: CASSAGTDTQYF.

The rearrangement joins TRBV5-1 to TRBJ2-7; 7 nucleotides match TRBD2. CDR1 and CDR2 from the germline V gene are SGHRS and YFSETQ. The V gene end was trimmed by 4 bases and the J gene end by 9 bases; junction bases not matched to a gene: 13. The length of the CDR3 is 14 residues. The CDR3 DNA sequence: TGCGCCAGCAGCCCCGGGACTACGGATACAGTGCAGTACTTC. Encoded protein: CASSPGTTDTVQYF.

V is TRBV28 and J is TRBJ2-5; a weak D match, TRBD2 (5 bases). This CDR3 contains 13 residues. CDR1 MDHEN and CDR2 SYDVKM come from the germline V gene. Trimming took 6 bases from V and 5 from J, leaving 13 bases between them. Here the CDR3 reads CASSLPGMETQYF. CDR3 nucleotide sequence: TGTGCCAGCAGCCTTCCCGGGATGGAGACCCAGTACTTC. The entire variable domain, with the rest obtained from reference TRBV28 and TRBJ2-5, is as follows: DVKVTQSSRYLVKRTGEKVFLECVQDMDHENMFWYRQDPGLGLRLIYFSYDVKMKEKGDIPEGYSVSREKKERFSLILESASTNQTSMYLCASSLPGMETQYFGPGTRLLVL.

The chain is built from TRBV7-9 and TRBJ1-4; 7 bases are shared with TRBD1. This CDR3 contains 15 residues. V lost 5 bases, J lost 8 bases, and 11 bases stayed unmatched. Germline-derived CDR1 and CDR2 are SEHNR and FQNEAQ (reference sequence). The CDR3 here is CASSPTGTTTEKLFF. Written as DNA, the CDR3 is TGTGCCAGCAGCCCGACAGGGACTACCACGGAAAAACTGTTTTTT.

V gene TRBV5-1 combines with J gene TRBJ2-3; tentative D call: TRBD2 (6 bases). Germline CDR1 is SGHRS and CDR2 is YFSETQ. The V end lost 5 bases, the J end lost 0 bases, and 13 bases lay between the germline ends. The CDR3 runs 15 residues. In nucleotides, the CDR3 is TGCGCCAGCAGGATAGCGGAGTCTAGCACAGATACGCAGTATTTT. Its translation is CASRIAESSTDTQYF.

There are a few counts of this clone. J is TRBJ2-1 and V is TRBV5-1, with 10 bases lining up with TRBD2. V shed 2 bases, J shed 8 bases, and the junction held 7 bases outside the gene matches. This CDR3 spans 15 amino acids. Germline-derived CDR1 and CDR2 are SGHRS and YFSETQ. CDR3 sequence: CASSLRTSGRDEQFF. As DNA, the CDR3 is TGCGCCAGCAGCTTACGGACTAGCGGCCGGGATGAGCAGTTCTTC. Using reference TRBV5-1 and TRBJ2-1 for the parts outside the CDR3, the full variable domain is KAGVTQTPRYLIKTRGQQVTLSCSPISGHRSVSWYQQTPGQGLQFLFEYFSETQRNKGNFPGRFSGRQFSNSRSEMNVSTLELGDSALYLCASSLRTSGRDEQFFGPGTRLTVL.

V usage is TRBV29-1 and J usage is TRBJ2-7, with 8 nucleotides matching TRBD2. The CDR3 consists of 13 residues. After removal of 7 bases from V and 5 bases from J, the junction contained 10 bases not matched to a gene. CDR1 is SQVTM and CDR2 is ANQGSEA in the germline V gene. CDR3 protein: CSARGGRINEQYF. CDR3 nucleotide sequence: TGCAGCGCCCGGGGCGGGAGGATTAACGAGCAGTACTTC.

The J gene is TRBJ1-1, the V gene TRBV6-5; the D gene is possibly TRBD1 (5 bases). The CDR3 is 15 amino acids. The V end was cut by 6 bases, the J end by 3 bases, with 17 bases between. Looked up from germline, CDR1 is MNHEY and CDR2 is SVGAGI. The CDR3 sequence: CASSLGAGTHTEAFF. In DNA form, the CDR3 reads TGTGCCAGCAGCCTTGGGGCCGGGACCCACACTGAAGCTTTCTTT.

This chain uses TRBV27 with TRBJ2-3; TRBD2 matches at 13 bases. Germline V gives CDR1 MNHEY, CDR2 SMNVEV (reference sequence). The CDR3 contains 18 residues. The V gene end was trimmed by 2 bases and the J gene end by 3 bases; junction bases not matched to a gene: 8. As DNA, the CDR3 is TGTGCCAGCAGTTTACTCCGACTAGCGGGAGGCCCAACAGATACGCAGTATTTT. This sequence encodes CASSLLRLAGGPTDTQYF.

The gene calls are TRBV6-1 and TRBJ2-7, with 10 bases fitting TRBD1. The germline CDR1 and CDR2 sequences are MNHNS and SASEGT. The length of the CDR3 is 14 residues. The junction had 7 bases not matched to a gene; V was cut back by 6 bases and J by 5 bases. The CDR3 region has the DNA TGTGCCAGCAGAACCGGGACAGGGGCCAACGAGCAGTACTTC. Translation: CASRTGTGANEQYF.

The V call is TRBV29-1, the J call TRBJ2-3; a weak D match, TRBD2 (5 bases). The CDR3 totals 14 residues. V dropped 4 bases and J dropped 2 bases, with 13 bases sitting between them. Looked up from germline, CDR1 is SQVTM and CDR2 is ANQGSEA. The CDR3 nucleotides are TGCAGCGTTGCGCAAGGACTGAACACAGATACGCAGTATTTT. Encoded protein: CSVAQGLNTDTQYF.

The chain links TRBV10-1 to TRBJ2-1; TRBD1 matches at 7 bases. CDR3 length: 15 amino acids. The germline V gene has CDR1 WNHNN and CDR2 SYGVQD (reference sequence). The trim removed 2 bases at V and 14 bases at J, leaving 15 bases unmatched. CDR3 nucleotide sequence: TGCGCCAGCAGTGAGCGAGGGTTAGGGGGCTCTTTGAAGTTCTTC. This codes for CASSERGLGGSLKFF.

The gene calls are TRBV5-1 and TRBJ1-1; D is perhaps TRBD1 (5 bases). The germline CDR1 and CDR2 sequences are SGHRS and YFSETQ. V gave up 4 bases and J gave up 4 bases, with 14 bases separating them. This CDR3 is built from 14 residues. This chain's CDR3 is CASSLRVGSTEAFF. The CDR3, as DNA: TGCGCCAGCAGCCTCAGGGTTGGTAGCACTGAAGCTTTCTTT.

The chain links TRBV19 to TRBJ1-4; no clear D gene. The CDR3 consists of 14 residues. Trimming removed 3 bases from V and 5 bases from J, with 10 bases in between. The V gene's germline CDR1 is LNHDA and CDR2 SQIVND (reference sequence). CDR3 nucleotides: TGTGCCAGTAGTATGTCGGGCAGGAATGAAAAACTGTTTTTT. Encoded protein: CASSMSGRNEKLFF.

The rearrangement links TRBV7-2 to TRBJ2-2, with 10 nucleotides matching TRBD2. The trim removed 7 bases at V and 2 bases at J, leaving 7 bases unmatched. Germline V gene sequence: CDR1 SGHTA, CDR2 FQGNSA. The CDR3 spans 16 residues. CDR3 nucleotide sequence: TGTGCCAGCAACCAGCAACTAGCGGGAAACACCGGGGAGCTGTTTTTT. The encoded protein is CASNQQLAGNTGELFF.

A note on this clone: Other nucleotide sequences from this sample produce the same CDR3. V is TRBV7-9 and J is TRBJ2-2; D is uncertain. The CDR3 runs to 12 residues. Germline CDR1 and CDR2: SEHNR and FQNEAQ (reference sequence). V lost 6 bases and J lost 2, with 4 bases in between. This chain's CDR3 is CASSFNTGELFF. As DNA, the CDR3 is TGTGCCAGCAGTTTTAACACCGGGGAGCTGTTTTTT.

The chain combines TRBV5-4 with TRBJ1-2; D is unresolved. This CDR3 region has 12 residues. The V end was cut by 1 base, the J end by 7 bases, with 8 bases between. Germline CDR1 is SGHNT and CDR2 is YYREEE (reference sequence). The CDR3 is CASSLQRGGYTF. The CDR3 DNA is TGTGCCAGCAGCTTGCAGCGGGGTGGCTACACCTTC.

As for this clone: At one boundary the junction diverges from the germline segment, which might be a read error. The chain combines TRBV19 with TRBJ2-5; TRBD1 is a possible D gene (6 bases). The J call may be faulty, since TRBJ2-7 better matches the DNA end. Germline CDR1 and CDR2: LNHDA and SQIVND (reference sequence). This CDR3 comprises 18 residues. CDR3 sequence reads: CASSLEGAGAANSYEQYF. The CDR3 nucleotides read TGTGCCAGTAGTCTAGAAGGGGCAGGGGCGGCGAATTCCTACGAGCAGTACTTC.

V and J are TRBV30 and TRBJ2-7; tentative D call: TRBD2 (7 bases). V shed 4 bases and J shed 5 bases, with 12 bases lying between them. CDR1 is GTSNPN and CDR2 is SVGIG in the germline V gene (reference sequence). The CDR3 loop spans 12 amino acids. The CDR3 here is CAWTGGSHEQYF. CDR3 DNA: TGTGCCTGGACGGGGGGCTCGCACGAGCAGTACTTC. The entire variable domain, with the rest obtained from reference TRBV30 and TRBJ2-7, is as follows: SQTIHQWPATLVQPVGSPLSLECTVEGTSNPNLYWYRQAAGRGLQLLFYSVGIGQISSEVPQNLSASRPQDRQFILSSKKLLLSDSGFYLCAWTGGSHEQYFGPGTRLTVT.

V gene TRBV10-1 combines with J gene TRBJ1-2, with 8 bases matching TRBD1. Germline lookup yields CDR1 WNHNN and CDR2 SYGVQD (reference sequence). V gave up 5 bases and J gave up 8 bases; unmatched junction bases: 13. The CDR3 extends over 15 amino acids. CDR3 amino acids: CASSPTGQGLGGYTF. DNA for the CDR3: TGCGCCAGCAGTCCGACCGGACAGGGTCTCGGGGGCTACACCTTC.

There are a few counts of this clone. V is TRBV10-3 and J is TRBJ1-2; 9 positions agree with TRBD1. The germline V gene encodes CDR1 ENHRY and CDR2 SYGVKD. The V gene end was trimmed by 3 bases and the J gene end by 1 base; junction bases not matched to a gene: 6. This CDR3 is built from 16 residues. The CDR3: CAISEQGADFNYGYTF. The CDR3 DNA sequence: TGTGCCATCAGTGAACAGGGGGCGGATTTTAACTATGGCTACACCTTC.

The chain uses TRBV29-1 and TRBJ2-7; D uncertain. This CDR3 is 8 amino acids long. Germline V CDR1 and CDR2: SQVTM, ANQGSEA. V was trimmed by 8 bases and J by 6 bases, leaving 5 bases between them. CDR3 region: CSPSEQYF. CDR3 nucleotides: TGCAGCCCCTCCGAGCAGTACTTC.

The V call is TRBV21-1, the J call TRBJ2-5; the table gives TRBD2 as D, unverified against the DNA. TRBV21-1 is shown as a pseudogene. The CDR3 covers 16 residues. The CDR3 is CASSKEEGRSGETQYF. The CDR3 DNA sequence: TGTGCCAGCAGCAAAGAGGAAGGACGGTCGGGGGAGACCCAGTACTTC.

This clone was seen just once. The chain recombines TRBV7-3 with TRBJ2-1; 13 positions agree with TRBD2. Trimming cost V 5 bases and J 7 bases; bases outside gene matches: 5. CDR3 length equals 15 residues. Germline CDR1 and CDR2: SGHTA and FQGTGA. In DNA form, the CDR3 reads TGTGCCAGCAGCCTAGGGACTAGCGGGATGAATGAGCAGTTCTTC. This translates into CASSLGTSGMNEQFF.

The chain couples TRBV28 to TRBJ2-3; TRBD2 agrees at 9 bases. This CDR3 is built from 18 residues. Germline V gene lookup returns CDR1 MDHEN and CDR2 SYDVKM. V was pared by 3 bases and J by 0 bases, with 10 bases of the junction left unmatched. The CDR3 bases are TGTGCCAGCAGTTTCGGCGGGAGGGCCCATAGAAGCACAGATACGCAGTATTTT. Its translation is CASSFGGRAHRSTDTQYF.

The chain links TRBV28 to TRBJ1-2; tentative D call: TRBD1 (5 bases). The V end lost 2 bases, the J end lost 8 bases, and 15 bases lay between the germline ends. The CDR3 length is 14 residues. Germline V lookup: CDR1 MDHEN, CDR2 SYDVKM. The CDR3 protein is CASSLRSQGWGYTF. The CDR3 nucleotides read TGTGCCAGCAGTTTAAGGAGCCAGGGTTGGGGCTACACCTTC.

The chain employs TRBV10-3 and TRBJ1-5, with a weak D call TRBD1 (5 bases). Germline CDR1 reads ENHRY; CDR2 reads SYGVKD. Trimming left V 4 bases short and J 2 bases short, with 9 bases between. This CDR3 comprises 14 residues. In DNA form, the CDR3 reads TGTGCCATCAGTGCGGGGGGAGGCAATCAGCCCCAGCATTTT. Its protein is CAISAGGGNQPQHF.

The chain carries TRBV7-6 and TRBJ1-3; D gene ambiguous. Per germline, CDR1 SGHVS and CDR2 FNYEAQ. V was pared by 5 bases and J by 0 bases, with 14 bases between. The CDR3 is 16 amino acids. This CDR3 is CASSPRTVSSGNTIYF. The DNA for the CDR3 is TGTGCCAGCAGCCCTCGGACGGTCAGCTCTGGAAACACCATATATTTT.